This TCR beta chain was identified in a study of OX40 agonist ivuxolimab in advanced cancers. General observations from the study: At doses 0.1 to 3.0 mg/kg, CD4+ and CD8+ clones expanded. Averaged across samples, CD8+ T cells carried more expanded clones than CD4+ did.

A note on this clone: The antigen remains unidentified.

CDR3 size: 14 residues. V trimming: 4 bases; J trimming: 10 bases; junction bases outside the gene matches: 10. Germline loops: CDR1 MNHNS, CDR2 SASEGT. Method: immunoSEQ multiplex PCR; TCRdb's copy keeps in-frame clones and lacks some. The table shows tens of thousands of clones, with 84% occurring only once. Patients had blood sampled at baseline and again on cycle 4 day 1 and cycle 7 day 1. This sequence originates from an adult with an advanced solid tumor such as melanoma, head and neck, liver or kidney cancer. V usage is TRBV6-1 and J usage is TRBJ1-1; 9 bases map to TRBD1. Sequencing used CD4+ or CD8+ T cells sorted from blood, obtained in a trial of the OX40 agonist ivuxolimab. The CDR3 region is CASSGYRGRGGAFF. CDR3 in DNA: TGTGCCAGCAGTGGATACAGGGGGCGCGGGGGAGCTTTCTTT.